The 27 T cell receptor beta chains below all came from one sample that was sequenced in a study of blood T cell repertoires in COVID-19. Sequencing used immunoSEQ multiplex PCR; TCRdb keeps in-frame clones, though not all of them. The sample has 35,000 to 40,000 clones; about 91% are singletons. Sequences were obtained from peripheral blood. The receptors stem from a human donor in a cohort sampled during active COVID-19.

This clone has just one count. CDR3 bases: TGTGCCAGTAGTATAACAGGGTCTGTGCAGTTCTTC. Protein sequence: CASSITGSVQFF. V is TRBV19 and J is TRBJ2-1; tentative D call: TRBD1 (6 bases). V was trimmed by 2 bases and J by 12 bases, leaving 11 bases between them. The CDR3 runs to 12 residues. CDR1 is LNHDA, CDR2 SQIVND, per germline (reference sequence).

This clone has just a few counts. J is TRBJ2-7 and V is TRBV28; no firm D call. Germline CDR1 and CDR2: MDHEN and SYDVKM. Trimming stripped 6 bases from V and 0 bases from J, with 9 bases between. CDR3 size: 13 residues. The DNA for the CDR3 is TGTGCCAGCAGAAGTAGTAGCTCCTACGAGCAGTACTTC. It codes for CASRSSSSYEQYF.

This chain uses TRBV2 with TRBJ2-3; the match to TRBD2 covers 7 bases. The length of the CDR3 is 15 residues. Losses at the gene ends were 6 bases for V and 2 bases for J; bases not matched to a gene: 8. Germline assignment: CDR1 SNHLY and CDR2 FYNNEI. Written as DNA, the CDR3 is TGTGCCAGCAGGAGGTGGGGGGGTCCCACAGATACGCAGTATTTT. Its protein product is CASRRWGGPTDTQYF.

CDR3 nucleotides: TGTGCCAGCAGGGGGAGCCGCGGCAGGGGCACTGAAGCTTTCTTT. As protein: CASRGSRGRGTEAFF. The chain carries TRBV25-1 and TRBJ1-1; D might be TRBD1 (6 bases). The CDR3 consists of 15 residues. The V end lost 6 bases, the J end lost 4 bases, and 18 bases lay between the germline ends. Germline loops: CDR1 MGHDK, CDR2 SYGVNS.

This clone was detected only once. The chain is built from TRBV3-1 (or the pseudogene TRBV3-2) and TRBJ1-2; a possible D gene is TRBD1 (6 bases). CDR3 length equals 15 residues. The germline CDR1 and CDR2 sequences are LGHDT and YNNKEL (reference sequence). The V end lost 0 bases, the J end lost 8 bases, and 16 bases lay between the germline ends. The CDR3 here is CASSQDTAAGGGYTF. CDR3 DNA: TGTGCCAGCAGCCAAGATACAGCCGCGGGGGGCGGCTACACCTTC.

The chain recombines TRBV6-6 with TRBJ1-6, with 7 bases fitting TRBD1. Germline CDR1 and CDR2: MNHNY and SVGAGI (reference sequence). V trimming: 6 bases; J trimming: 13 bases; junction bases outside the gene matches: 18. The CDR3 is 16 amino acids. The CDR3, as DNA: TGTGCCAGCAGCCAGGGTACCGGGACAGCGCTCTCGCCCCTCCACTTT. Translated, it gives CASSQGTGTALSPLHF.

J is TRBJ1-4 and V is TRBV19; 7 bases fit TRBD1. The CDR3 spans 15 residues. Germline CDR1 LNHDA, CDR2 SQIVND (reference sequence). Trimming removed 5 bases from V and 7 bases from J; junction bases left unmatched: 10. Written as DNA, the CDR3 is TGTGCCAGTAGTCCCCGCGGAGGGGGCGGTGAAAAACTGTTTTTT. This codes for CASSPRGGGGEKLFF.

The chain links TRBV12-3 or TRBV12-4 to TRBJ2-1; TRBD1 agrees at 7 bases. V shed 7 bases, J shed 10 bases, and the junction held 10 bases outside the gene matches. There are 13 residues in the CDR3. The CDR3 protein is CASTSTGAGEQFF. The CDR3 DNA reads TGTGCCAGCACCTCAACAGGGGCTGGGGAGCAGTTCTTC.

The chain combines TRBV27 with TRBJ1-5; 8 bases are a match to TRBD1. After removal of 3 bases from V and 4 bases from J, the junction contained 14 bases not matched to a gene. The CDR3 is 18 amino acids. The germline gives CDR1 MNHEY, CDR2 SMNVEV (reference sequence). The DNA of the CDR3 is TGTGCCAGCAGTTTGCCAGGGGGCGGAAAGGGCGGTAATCAGCCCCAGCATTTT. Protein: CASSLPGGGKGGNQPQHF.

The rearrangement uses TRBV3-1 (or the pseudogene TRBV3-2) and TRBJ1-1, with 8 bases lining up with TRBD1. The CDR3 loop spans 13 amino acids. CDR1 LGHDT and CDR2 YNNKEL come from the germline V gene (reference sequence). V lost 5 bases and J lost 6; bases outside the gene matches: 5. In DNA form, the CDR3 reads TGTGCCAGCAGCAAACCGGACAGGGCTGAAGCTTTCTTT. Translation gives CASSKPDRAEAFF.

The rearrangement links TRBV27 to TRBJ2-2, with 9 bases that match TRBD2. CDR3 size: 16 residues. Trimming removed 6 bases from V and 4 bases from J; junction bases left unmatched: 9. Germline lookup yields CDR1 MNHEY and CDR2 SMNVEV (reference sequence). The CDR3 nucleotides read TGTGCCAGCAGCCCATGGGCGGGGGGGTCCACCGGGGAGCTGTTTTTT. Translated, it gives CASSPWAGGSTGELFF.

The chain employs TRBV10-3 and TRBJ2-7, with D maybe TRBD1 (5 bases). Trimming removed 4 bases at V and 2 bases at J, with 15 bases between. The CDR3 has 15 amino acids. In germline, CDR1 is ENHRY, CDR2 SYGVKD. CDR3 DNA sequence: TGTGCCATCAGTGGAGAAGACAGCGTAGCCTACGAGCAGTACTTC. Its protein is CAISGEDSVAYEQYF.

The J gene is TRBJ2-3, the V gene TRBV6-5, with TRBD1 matching over 8 bases. CDR1 is MNHEY and CDR2 is SVGAGI in the germline V gene. The CDR3 contains 14 residues. Trimming at V came to 5 bases and at J to 1 base, leaving 2 bases not matched to a gene. The CDR3 sequence: CASSNRGGTDTQYF. Here the CDR3 DNA reads TGTGCCAGCAGTAACAGGGGGGGCACAGATACGCAGTATTTT.

This clone was detected only once. The chain uses TRBV4-1 and TRBJ2-7; 7 bases are a match to TRBD1. Germline V gene lookup returns CDR1 MGHRA and CDR2 YSYEKL. The V and J ends lost 4 bases and 3 bases, in that order; junction bases with no gene match: 6. This CDR3 contains 14 residues. The chain's CDR3 is CASSPRQGYYEQYF. CDR3 nucleotides: TGCGCCAGCAGCCCACGACAGGGTTACTACGAGCAGTACTTC.

The gene calls are TRBV2 and TRBJ1-2; D unresolved. This CDR3 is built from 15 residues. CDR1 is SNHLY, CDR2 FYNNEI, per germline. V was trimmed by 4 bases and J by 4 bases, leaving 16 bases between them. CDR3 DNA sequence: TGTGCCAGCAGTGGCGAGAATACAGCTACCTATGGCTACACCTTC. Its protein product is CASSGENTATYGYTF.

The chain recombines TRBV5-1 with TRBJ2-3, with 12 nucleotides matching TRBD2. V trimming: 4 bases; J trimming: 3 bases; junction bases outside the gene matches: 6. The CDR3 has 16 amino acids. Germline V gives CDR1 SGHRS, CDR2 YFSETQ. The DNA of the CDR3 is TGCGCCAGCAGCATCTCTAGCGGGGGGGCTACAGATACGCAGTATTTT. Its translation: CASSISSGGATDTQYF.

The CDR3 DNA sequence: TGTGCCAGCCCGGGACAGGGGACGGCTAACTATGGCTACACCTTC. This gives the protein CASPGQGTANYGYTF. The chain recombines TRBV21-1 with TRBJ1-2; TRBD1, the D gene given by the table, was not confirmed from the DNA. TRBV21-1 is listed as a pseudogene. The CDR3 sequence is 15 residues long.

The V call is TRBV9, the J call TRBJ2-5; 9 bases agree with TRBD2. Looked up from germline, CDR1 is SGDLS and CDR2 is YYNGEE. Losses at the gene ends were 0 bases for V and 3 bases for J; bases not matched to a gene: 0. The CDR3 length is 14 residues. This CDR3 is CASSVGLAEETQYF. In nucleotides, the CDR3 is TGTGCCAGCAGCGTAGGACTAGCGGAAGAGACCCAGTACTTC.

This clone was counted a single time. J is TRBJ2-3 and V is TRBV24-1; TRBD1 aligns across 9 bases. V lost 1 base to trimming and J lost 3 bases; unmatched junction nucleotides: 4. Germline V gene data show CDR1 as KGHDR and CDR2 as SFDVKD. The length of the CDR3 is 16 residues. This CDR3 reads CATSDFTGTGTDTQYF. The CDR3 DNA sequence: TGTGCCACCAGTGATTTTACCGGGACAGGGACAGATACGCAGTATTTT.

V is TRBV30 and J is TRBJ1-1; 8 bases fit TRBD1. The CDR3 loop spans 17 amino acids. Germline assignment: CDR1 GTSNPN and CDR2 SVGIG (reference sequence). V trimming: 0 bases; J trimming: 2 bases; junction bases outside the gene matches: 11. The CDR3 is CAWSVSGRGLFNTEAFF. The DNA for the CDR3 is TGTGCCTGGAGTGTGAGTGGCAGGGGGCTTTTTAACACTGAAGCTTTCTTT.

This chain connects TRBV4-1 to TRBJ2-7, with 8 positions matching TRBD1. Germline V gene sequence: CDR1 MGHRA, CDR2 YSYEKL. Germline trimming cut 4 bases from V and 5 bases from J; bases unmatched to any gene: 7. CDR3 length: 14 amino acids. CDR3 sequence (DNA): TGCGCCAGCAGCCTCGGACAGGGTCGGCACGAGCAGTACTTC. Protein sequence: CASSLGQGRHEQYF.

The V and J genes are TRBV4-1 and TRBJ2-1; TRBD1 aligns across 8 bases. The CDR3 totals 17 residues. With V trimmed by 2 bases and J by 7 bases, 13 bases remained unmatched. Germline V gives CDR1 MGHRA, CDR2 YSYEKL. CDR3 nucleotides: TGCGCCAGCAGCCAAACCCGGGCCGGACAGGGACGTAATGAGCAGTTCTTC. Translation: CASSQTRAGQGRNEQFF.

This chain links TRBV11-2 with TRBJ2-5; 7 bases are shared with TRBD2. Trimming took 3 bases from V and 4 from J; bases not matched to a gene: 11. The length of the CDR3 is 16 residues. In germline, CDR1 is SGHAT, CDR2 FQNNGV. CDR3 loop: CASSFSSGAAGETQYF. CDR3 sequence (DNA): TGTGCCAGCAGCTTCTCAAGCGGGGCGGCCGGAGAGACCCAGTACTTC.

The J gene is TRBJ2-1, the V gene TRBV9; 7 positions match TRBD2. The ends lost 0 bases at V and 9 bases at J; junction bases unmatched: 9. The germline V gene encodes CDR1 SGDLS and CDR2 YYNGEE. This CDR3 has 15 residues. The CDR3 spells CASSVVGDYTGEQFF. The CDR3 DNA is TGTGCCAGCAGCGTAGTAGGGGACTACACTGGTGAGCAGTTCTTC.

The chain recombines TRBV6-2 or TRBV6-3 with TRBJ2-1; 11 nucleotides line up with TRBD2. Germline V gene data show CDR1 as MNHEY and CDR2 as SVGEGT. The CDR3 runs 21 residues. V gave up 2 bases and J gave up 7 bases; unmatched junction bases: 22. The CDR3 DNA is TGTGCCAGCAGTTACCCTACTTCACAGGGGGCTGGGGCTAGCGGGAGGAATGAGCAGTTCTTC. Translating it yields CASSYPTSQGAGASGRNEQFF.

The chain is built from TRBV27 and TRBJ2-7; the match to TRBD1 covers 8 bases. The J segment lost 3 bases and the V segment lost 0 bases, leaving 1 base of the junction unmatched. Germline assignment: CDR1 MNHEY and CDR2 SMNVEV (reference sequence). CDR3 size: 14 residues. The CDR3 spells CASSLSGTGYEQYF. The CDR3 nucleotides read TGTGCCAGCAGTTTATCCGGGACAGGCTACGAGCAGTACTTC.

This chain links TRBV7-2 with TRBJ2-6, with D possibly being TRBD1 (5 bases). The length of the CDR3 is 14 residues. CDR1 is SGHTA, CDR2 FQGNSA, per germline. The V gene lost 3 bases and the J gene lost 6 bases, with 9 bases spanning the gap. This CDR3 is CASSLDGQANVLTF. CDR3 sequence (DNA): TGTGCCAGCAGCTTGGATGGACAGGCCAACGTCCTGACTTTC.